This T cell receptor (beta chain) was captured in a study of blood T cell repertoires in COVID-19. Across the study: COVID-19 samples, acute and convalescent, were from the United States, Italy and Spain. Sources were T cells, B-cell-depleted T cells, or PBMCs; the material itself was cDNA or gDNA.

Clinical histories supplied by participants themselves formed the basis of cohort assignment. Measured with immunoSEQ multiplex PCR; TCRdb has only the in-frame clones, and not every one. Of around 200,000 clones detected, around 86% appear once; the ten largest clones hold around 5.7%. The source is a middle-aged man with acute COVID-19. Sequencing was carried out using PBMCs or T cells enriched from blood (not recorded which).

As DNA, the CDR3 is TGTGCCAGCAGCCTACCATCCGTTGTGGGCGGGTTGCCCTACGAGCAGTACTTC. Residues: CASSLPSVVGGLPYEQYF. The V and J genes are TRBV7-6 and TRBJ2-7; a possible D gene is TRBD2 (5 bases). With 5 bases removed from V and 2 bases from J, the gap between germline ends came to 25 bases. This CDR3 spans 18 amino acids. Germline lookup yields CDR1 SGHVS and CDR2 FNYEAQ.